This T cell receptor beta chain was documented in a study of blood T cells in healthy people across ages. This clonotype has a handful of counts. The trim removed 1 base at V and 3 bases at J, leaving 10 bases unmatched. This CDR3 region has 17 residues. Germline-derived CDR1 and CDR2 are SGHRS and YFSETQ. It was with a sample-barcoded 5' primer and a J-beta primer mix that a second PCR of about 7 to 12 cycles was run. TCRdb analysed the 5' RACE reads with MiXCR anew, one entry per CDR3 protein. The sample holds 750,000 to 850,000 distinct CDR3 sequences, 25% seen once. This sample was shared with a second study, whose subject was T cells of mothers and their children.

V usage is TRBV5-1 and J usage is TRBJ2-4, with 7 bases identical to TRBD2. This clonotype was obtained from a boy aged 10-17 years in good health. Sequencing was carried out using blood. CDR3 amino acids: CASSLNGGPSGKNIQYF. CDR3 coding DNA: TGCGCCAGCAGCTTGAACGGCGGACCTAGCGGCAAAAACATTCAGTACTTC.